Each of the 22 T cell receptor beta chains below was sequenced from the same sample in a study of blood T cell repertoires in COVID-19 (dated by TCRdb to 2020 to 2022). Libraries were built with the immunoSEQ multiplex PCR assay. In TCRdb, the immuneACCESS table is reduced to in-frame sequences with V and J assigned. These tables do not hold every clone; where another copy was compared, an unresolved V gene accounts for under half, and the others remain unexplained. Across this sample there are roughly 190,000 clones, with 80% to 90% seen only once. Approximately 11% of the sample rests with the top ten. Sequencing was performed on peripheral blood. These receptors were collected from a woman in her thirties or forties with COVID-19, enrolled during active disease.

This clone was recorded a few times. This chain links TRBV3-1 (or the pseudogene TRBV3-2) with TRBJ2-1; 13 nucleotides line up with TRBD2. Germline V lookup: CDR1 LGHDT, CDR2 YNNKEL (reference sequence). Trimming removed 5 bases from V and 5 bases from J; junction bases left unmatched: 3. The length of the CDR3 is 15 residues. This CDR3 reads CASSELAGGNNEQFF. The DNA for the CDR3 is TGTGCCAGCAGCGAACTAGCGGGAGGGAACAATGAGCAGTTCTTC.

The chain carries TRBV27 and TRBJ1-1; TRBD1 agrees at 7 bases. The CDR3 sequence is 16 residues long. Germline V gene data show CDR1 as MNHEY and CDR2 as SMNVEV (reference sequence). Trimming took 7 bases from V and 4 from J; bases not matched to a gene: 15. Here the CDR3 reads CASIGSGQRFGTEAFF. Written as DNA, the CDR3 is TGTGCCAGCATAGGTTCGGGACAGAGATTCGGCACTGAAGCTTTCTTT.

V and J are TRBV7-8 and TRBJ2-1, with D perhaps TRBD2 (5 bases). The CDR3 runs 18 residues. Germline CDR1 and CDR2: SGHVS and FQNEAQ. With 1 base removed from V and 8 bases from J, the gap between germline ends came to 24 bases. The CDR3 region has the DNA TGTGCCAGCAGCTTAGGCGCGGTTCGCGGGTCCCAGTTCGATGAGCAGTTCTTC. Amino acids: CASSLGAVRGSQFDEQFF.

This clone was counted between two and nine times. V gene TRBV7-2 combines with J gene TRBJ2-3; tentative D call: TRBD2 (5 bases). V shed 7 bases and J shed 3 bases, with 14 bases lying between them. There are 14 residues in the CDR3. CDR1 and CDR2 (germline): SGHTA, FQGNSA. Here the CDR3 DNA reads TGTGCCAGCAAGTCTAGAGGGAGAACAGATACGCAGTATTTT. Encoded protein: CASKSRGRTDTQYF.

This sequence joins TRBV7-6 and TRBJ1-3; maybe TRBD1 (6 bases). The CDR3 loop spans 16 amino acids. Germline assignment: CDR1 SGHVS and CDR2 FNYEAQ. The ends were cut back, 3 bases at V and 4 bases at J, with 16 bases in the middle. The chain's CDR3 is CASSFTGREGGNTIYF. The CDR3 DNA follows: TGTGCCAGCAGCTTTACAGGGCGCGAAGGGGGAAACACCATATATTTT.

V is TRBV7-6 and J is TRBJ1-3, with D possibly matching TRBD1 (5 bases). Germline CDR1 SGHVS, CDR2 FNYEAQ. The ends were cut back, 1 base at V and 1 base at J, with 8 bases in the middle. The CDR3 consists of 15 residues. The DNA of the CDR3 is TGTGCCAGCAGCTTAGTCGCAGGGTCTGGAAACACCATATATTTT. This gives the protein CASSLVAGSGNTIYF. Full variable domain (rest looked up from reference TRBV7-6 and TRBJ1-3): GAGVSQSPRYKVTKRGQDVALRCDPISGHVSLYWYRQALGQGPEFLTYFNYEAQQDKSGLPNDRFSAERPEGSISTLTIQRTEQRDSAMYRCASSLVAGSGNTIYFGEGSWLTVV.

The chain couples TRBV7-2 to TRBJ2-5; D is uncertain. CDR1 is SGHTA and CDR2 is FQGNSA in the germline V gene. The CDR3 covers 13 residues. V was trimmed by 5 bases and J by 4 bases, leaving 11 bases between them. The CDR3 coding sequence is TGTGCCAGCAGCCCAAATAGTCTAGAGACCCAGTACTTC. Protein: CASSPNSLETQYF.

The chain has TRBV6-5 and TRBJ1-1; D is ambiguous. This CDR3 is 12 amino acids long. V gave up 6 bases and J gave up 5 bases, with 10 bases separating them. CDR1 MNHEY and CDR2 SVGAGI come from the germline V gene. The CDR3: CASSNGGTEAFF. The CDR3 DNA reads as TGTGCCAGCAGCAACGGCGGGACTGAAGCTTTCTTT.

V usage is TRBV4-1 and J usage is TRBJ1-4, with TRBD1 matching 9 bases. This CDR3 is built from 15 residues. CDR1 MGHRA and CDR2 YSYEKL come from the germline V gene. V lost 3 bases, J lost 7 bases, and 6 bases stayed unmatched. Here the CDR3 reads CASSHRDRAGEKLFF. DNA of the CDR3: TGCGCCAGCAGCCATCGGGACAGGGCCGGTGAAAAACTGTTTTTT.

V usage is TRBV6-5 and J usage is TRBJ2-3, with D unresolved. This CDR3 contains 13 residues. Germline CDR1 reads MNHEY; CDR2 reads SVGAGI. V dropped 5 bases and J dropped 5 bases, with 11 bases sitting between them. CDR3 nucleotides: TGTGCCAGCAGTAGATCTCTAAGAGATACGCAGTATTTT. Its protein product is CASSRSLRDTQYF.

The V call is TRBV29-1, the J call TRBJ2-7; 8 bases line up with TRBD1. The germline V gene encodes CDR1 SQVTM and CDR2 ANQGSEA. Germline trimming cut 7 bases from V and 7 bases from J; bases unmatched to any gene: 9. There are 12 residues in the CDR3. CDR3 bases: TGCAGCGGGTTGGACAGGGCGGGAGAGCAGTACTTC. Residues: CSGLDRAGEQYF.

This clone was detected only a few times. The chain combines TRBV25-1 with TRBJ2-2; D unclear. This CDR3 is built from 13 residues. Germline assignment: CDR1 MGHDK and CDR2 SYGVNS. V was shortened by 6 bases and J by 7 bases, with 12 bases between the two germline ends. The CDR3 region is CASSPVAGGELFF. The DNA of the CDR3 is TGTGCCAGCAGCCCCGTGGCTGGCGGGGAGCTGTTTTTT.

The chain links TRBV7-6 to TRBJ1-2; D is possibly TRBD1 (5 bases). The CDR3 consists of 15 residues. The V and J ends lost 1 base and 4 bases respectively, with 13 bases between them. CDR1 is SGHVS and CDR2 is FNYEAQ in the germline V gene. The CDR3 reads CASSLVGAFGYGYTF. CDR3 in DNA: TGTGCCAGCAGCTTAGTAGGGGCCTTCGGCTATGGCTACACCTTC.

The V call is TRBV4-1, the J call TRBJ1-1; D may be TRBD1 (5 bases). The CDR3 has 13 amino acids. The germline V and J ends were trimmed by 4 bases and 3 bases, with 9 bases remaining between them. From germline, CDR1 is MGHRA and CDR2 YSYEKL. The CDR3 nucleotides read TGCGCCAGCAGCCCCAGGGAATACACTGAAGCTTTCTTT. Protein sequence: CASSPREYTEAFF.

This chain links TRBV7-8 with TRBJ1-4, with 7 bases identical to TRBD1. The CDR3 spans 14 residues. The V segment lost 6 bases and the J segment 8 bases; nucleotides outside the gene matches: 9. The germline V gene encodes CDR1 SGHVS and CDR2 FQNEAQ. CDR3 protein: CASRTRGVKEKLFF. Here the CDR3 DNA reads TGTGCCAGCAGAACCAGGGGGGTCAAAGAAAAACTGTTTTTT.

The rearrangement uses TRBV5-1 and TRBJ2-1; a weak D match, TRBD2 (5 bases). Germline V gives CDR1 SGHRS, CDR2 YFSETQ. The CDR3 is 14 residues long. V lost 0 bases and J lost 10, with 14 bases in between. CDR3: CASSLDSGTPEQFF. The CDR3 DNA reads as TGCGCCAGCAGCTTGGATTCGGGAACCCCCGAGCAGTTCTTC.

The V call is TRBV3-1 (or the pseudogene TRBV3-2), the J call TRBJ1-5; D is ambiguous. The CDR3 sequence is 14 residues long. CDR1 is LGHDT and CDR2 is YNNKEL in the germline V gene (reference sequence). The germline V and J ends were trimmed by 3 bases and 0 bases, with 6 bases remaining between them. The DNA for the CDR3 is TGTGCCAGCAGCCACCCAGGTAGCAATCAGCCCCAGCATTTT. It encodes CASSHPGSNQPQHF.

The chain recombines TRBV6-1 with TRBJ1-5, with unresolved D. CDR1 and CDR2 from the germline V gene are MNHNS and SASEGT. The CDR3 loop spans 15 amino acids. V was cut by 0 bases and J by 7 bases, with 13 bases left in between. The CDR3 bases are TGTGCCAGCAGTGAAGCTAAGTGGGCGGGACAGCCCCAGCATTTT. Protein product: CASSEAKWAGQPQHF.

CDR3 DNA: TGTGCCAGCAGCCTACATTCGACAGGGGTTAGCACAGATACGCAGTATTTT. This codes for CASSLHSTGVSTDTQYF. The chain carries TRBV3-1 (or the pseudogene TRBV3-2) and TRBJ2-3; 8 positions agree with TRBD1. Losses at the gene ends were 4 bases for V and 0 bases for J; bases not matched to a gene: 9. CDR1 and CDR2 from the germline V gene are LGHDT and YNNKEL (reference sequence). This CDR3 comprises 17 residues.

The chain recombines TRBV7-9 with TRBJ1-4; D possibly corresponds to TRBD1 (6 bases). CDR1 and CDR2 (germline): SEHNR, FQNEAQ (reference sequence). Trimming removed 2 bases at V and 7 bases at J, with 8 bases between. CDR3 length: 13 amino acids. CDR3 loop: CASSLLDSEKLFF. CDR3 in DNA: TGTGCCAGCAGCTTATTGGACAGTGAAAAACTGTTTTTT.

This clone was found once. The rearrangement joins TRBV3-1 (or the pseudogene TRBV3-2) to TRBJ2-3; 10 bases line up with TRBD1. There are 16 residues in the CDR3. Germline CDR1 is LGHDT and CDR2 is YNNKEL (reference sequence). J gave up 4 bases and V 4 bases, and 8 bases lay outside the gene matches. This CDR3 is CASSRTGTGDPDTQYF. The DNA of the CDR3 is TGTGCCAGCAGCCGTACCGGGACAGGGGATCCAGATACGCAGTATTTT.

The chain couples TRBV6-6 to TRBJ2-6; perhaps TRBD2 as D (5 bases). The CDR3 sequence is 16 residues long. Germline V gives CDR1 MNHNY, CDR2 SVGAGI (reference sequence). The V end lost 6 bases, the J end lost 2 bases, and 14 bases lay between the germline ends. The CDR3 protein is CASRDAGLAGANVLTF. CDR3 DNA sequence: TGTGCCAGCAGAGACGCTGGACTGGCTGGGGCCAACGTCCTGACTTTC.